The present T cell receptor beta chain was sequenced within a study of T cell responses to AZD1222 COVID-19 vaccine. Looking at the study overall: It was second doses at about 4 or about 12 weeks that were pooled. Study-level findings and limits: Spike-specific TCR breadth and depth rose after two AZD1222 doses. Clonal diversity was possibly underestimated; the donors were predominantly white British and more often female.

Using immunoSEQ multiplex PCR, the repertoire was profiled, and TCRdb retains in-frame clones only, with some absent. The sample lists approximately 260,000 clones; approximately 93% were seen once. The table lists this clone with a count of one. Antigen unknown. This TCR was sampled from an adult in good health. This material consisted of peripheral blood, taken on day 0 of AZD1222 vaccination.

CDR3 amino acids: CASSVASGRSQETQYF. For the CDR3, the DNA is TGTGCCAGCAGCGTAGCTAGCGGGAGGTCCCAAGAGACCCAGTACTTC. V is TRBV9 and J is TRBJ2-5, with TRBD2 identical over 11 bases. Per the germline V gene, CDR1 is SGDLS and CDR2 is YYNGEE. V shed 0 bases, J shed 1 base, and the junction held 2 bases outside the gene matches. CDR3 length equals 16 residues.